The 27 T cell receptor beta chains below were found in one sample sequenced in a study of blood T cell repertoires in COVID-19. Generated by immunoSEQ multiplex PCR, the TCRdb table keeps only in-frame clones and is missing some. Of a few hundred thousand clones detected, 87% appear once; the ten largest clones hold just under 9%. The specimen sequenced was PBMCs or T cells enriched from blood (not recorded which). These receptors originate from a woman younger than 30 who had recovered from COVID-19.

The chain joins TRBV9 to TRBJ2-5; 7 positions match TRBD1. With 2 bases clipped from V and 6 bases from J, the junction kept 4 bases outside the gene matches. CDR1 SGDLS and CDR2 YYNGEE come from the germline V gene. CDR3 length: 13 amino acids. The CDR3 DNA follows: TGTGCCAGCAGCGTCGACAGGGACCAGACCCAGTACTTC. Its protein product is CASSVDRDQTQYF.

The chain combines TRBV19 with TRBJ1-5; TRBD1 matches at 7 bases. In germline, CDR1 is LNHDA, CDR2 SQIVND (reference sequence). The CDR3 extends over 14 amino acids. The J segment lost 5 bases and the V segment lost 3 bases, leaving 4 bases of the junction unmatched. The CDR3 nucleotides are TGTGCCAGTAGTATCTTAGGGGGCGATCAGCCCCAGCATTTT. This codes for CASSILGGDQPQHF.

V usage is TRBV6-1 and J usage is TRBJ1-2, with a weak D call TRBD1 (6 bases). This CDR3 comprises 16 residues. Germline values: CDR1 MNHNS, CDR2 SASEGT. Trimming shortened V by 2 bases and J by 0 bases, and 13 bases separated the two germline ends. CDR3 loop: CASSESLDRPNYGYTF. The DNA of the CDR3 is TGTGCCAGCAGTGAATCGCTAGACAGGCCTAACTATGGCTACACCTTC.

This clone was detected only once. The chain links TRBV19 to TRBJ2-3; 7 bases line up with TRBD2. V was clipped by 5 bases and J by 3 bases; unmatched bases: 11. Germline values: CDR1 LNHDA, CDR2 SQIVND (reference sequence). The CDR3 is made up of 16 amino acids. Written as DNA, the CDR3 is TGTGCCAGTAGTTACCCGAGCGGGGTCTCTACAGATACGCAGTATTTT. The encoded protein is CASSYPSGVSTDTQYF.

V is TRBV7-8 and J is TRBJ2-2; the match to TRBD1 covers 12 bases. The CDR3 is 16 amino acids. Per germline, CDR1 SGHVS and CDR2 FQNEAQ. V gave up 5 bases and J gave up 3 bases; unmatched junction bases: 4. As DNA, the CDR3 is TGTGCCAGCAGCCCGGGACAGGGGGCTGACACCGGGGAGCTGTTTTTT. Protein: CASSPGQGADTGELFF.

The chain couples TRBV7-3 to TRBJ2-3; unclear D gene. V lost 4 bases and J lost 4, with 12 bases in between. The CDR3 has 14 amino acids. The germline V gene encodes CDR1 SGHTA and CDR2 FQGTGA. The DNA of the CDR3 is TGTGCCAGCAGCTCCAATACCGGTTCAGATACGCAGTATTTT. It specifies CASSSNTGSDTQYF.

The CDR3 here is CASSQEDRAGIDIQYF. The CDR3 DNA follows: TGCGCCAGCAGCCAAGAGGACAGGGCAGGGATTGACATTCAGTACTTC. The chain joins TRBV4-3 to TRBJ2-4; 8 bases match TRBD1. The J segment lost 8 bases and the V segment lost 0 bases, leaving 9 bases of the junction unmatched. The CDR3 runs to 16 residues. Germline lookup yields CDR1 LGHNA and CDR2 YSLEER.

This chain uses TRBV7-8 with TRBJ2-2; 8 positions match TRBD2. V lost 1 base and J lost 1; bases outside the gene matches: 5. The CDR3 extends over 17 amino acids. The germline V gene has CDR1 SGHVS and CDR2 FQNEAQ. The CDR3 spells CASSLGVAGWNTGELFF. In DNA, the CDR3 is TGTGCCAGCAGCTTAGGGGTAGCGGGATGGAACACCGGGGAGCTGTTTTTT.

The V and J genes are TRBV24-1 and TRBJ2-1, with 9 bases that match TRBD1. The CDR3 is 13 residues long. With 8 bases clipped from V and 6 bases from J, the junction kept 4 bases outside the gene matches. Germline-derived CDR1 and CDR2 are KGHDR and SFDVKD. The CDR3 DNA reads as TGTGCCACCACTTCGGGACAGGGCAATGAGCAGTTCTTC. It is translated as CATTSGQGNEQFF.

The chain couples TRBV27 to TRBJ2-1; 11 bases are shared with TRBD2. With 8 bases clipped from V and 8 bases from J, the junction kept 20 bases outside the gene matches. Germline V gene data show CDR1 as MNHEY and CDR2 as SMNVEV (reference sequence). This CDR3 has 18 amino acids. CDR3 sequence (DNA): TGTGCCAGCTCGGGGCTCTGGTCTAGCGGGAGGCTTAAGGATGAGCAGTTCTTC. This translates into CASSGLWSSGRLKDEQFF.

The V gene is TRBV27, the J gene TRBJ2-4; possible D gene TRBD2, 7 bases. V was pared by 5 bases and J by 1 base, with 24 bases between. CDR1 and CDR2 from the germline V gene are MNHEY and SMNVEV (reference sequence). CDR3 length: 19 amino acids. The CDR3 DNA sequence: TGTGCCAGCAGTGAATACCCCCCCGGGGGGCGCACGGCCAAAAACATTCAGTACTTC. Protein product: CASSEYPPGGRTAKNIQYF.

The chain is built from TRBV2 and TRBJ1-4, with TRBD1 matching 8 bases. V gave up 7 bases and J gave up 0 bases; unmatched junction bases: 13. CDR1 is SNHLY, CDR2 FYNNEI, per germline. This CDR3 has 18 residues. CDR3 sequence reads: CASTNTGGSSTTNEKLFF. In DNA form, the CDR3 reads TGTGCCAGCACTAATACAGGGGGATCGAGCACAACTAATGAAAAACTGTTTTTT.

The chain carries TRBV9 and TRBJ2-1; 9 bases line up with TRBD2. The CDR3 has 17 residues. The trim removed 4 bases at V and 7 bases at J, leaving 15 bases unmatched. Germline V CDR1 and CDR2: SGDLS, YYNGEE. In DNA, the CDR3 is TGTGCCAGCAGCCCTCATGGGGAGGAGACTAGCGGTAATGAGCAGTTCTTC. Residues: CASSPHGEETSGNEQFF.

The chain carries TRBV18 and TRBJ1-1, with TRBD1 matching 8 bases. The germline V gene has CDR1 KGHSH and CDR2 LQKENI. The CDR3 totals 15 residues. With 2 bases clipped from V and 4 bases from J, the junction kept 6 bases outside the gene matches. The DNA of the CDR3 is TGTGCCAGCTCACCATCAGGGGGCGAGGGCACTGAAGCTTTCTTT. It translates to CASSPSGGEGTEAFF.

The chain joins TRBV9 to TRBJ2-1, with D perhaps TRBD1 (6 bases). CDR1 is SGDLS and CDR2 is YYNGEE in the germline V gene. V was pared by 1 base and J by 0 bases, with 11 bases between. This CDR3 region has 16 residues. The CDR3 nucleotides are TGTGCCAGCAGCGTAATAGGGACAAGCTCCTACAATGAGCAGTTCTTC. The encoded protein is CASSVIGTSSYNEQFF.

This clone was seen only once. This chain links TRBV7-2 with TRBJ2-3; TRBD2 might be the D (6 bases). The CDR3 spans 16 residues. Trimming cost V 2 bases and J 6 bases, with 18 bases left between them. Germline values: CDR1 SGHTA, CDR2 FQGNSA. CDR3 loop: CASSLKGAGRGDTQYF. The CDR3 bases are TGTGCCAGCAGCTTAAAAGGTGCGGGCCGGGGGGATACGCAGTATTTT.

The CDR3 nucleotides are TGTGCCAGCGGCACGCTCCGGGACAGGGGGGGGCTCGGCTACACCTTC. Protein product: CASGTLRDRGGLGYTF. The genes are TRBV3-1 (or the pseudogene TRBV3-2) and TRBJ1-2, with 11 nucleotides matching TRBD1. V was pared by 8 bases and J by 8 bases, with 16 bases of the junction left unmatched. The CDR3 runs to 16 residues. Germline V CDR1 and CDR2: LGHDT, YNNKEL (reference sequence).

The chain joins TRBV6-5 to TRBJ2-3; perhaps TRBD1 as D (6 bases). CDR3 length: 14 residues. CDR1 MNHEY and CDR2 SVGAGI come from the germline V gene. V shed 10 bases and J shed 0 bases, with 14 bases lying between them. The CDR3 is CATRQAMSTDTQYF. The CDR3 coding sequence is TGTGCCACCAGACAGGCCATGAGCACAGATACGCAGTATTTT.

The genes are TRBV7-2 and TRBJ2-7; D unresolved. V lost 3 bases, J lost 6 bases, and 6 bases lay in between. The CDR3 length is 11 residues. The germline gives CDR1 SGHTA, CDR2 FQGNSA. CDR3 sequence (DNA): TGTGCCAGCAGCTTGACTGTCGAGCAGTACTTC. It translates to CASSLTVEQYF.

This chain joins TRBV28 and TRBJ1-6; D remains ambiguous. The CDR3 totals 13 residues. Trimming took off 6 bases at V and 8 bases at J, with 11 bases between the two ends. CDR1 and CDR2 from the germline V gene are MDHEN and SYDVKM. The CDR3 here is CASRKEFYSPLHF. Here the CDR3 DNA reads TGTGCCAGCAGAAAAGAGTTCTATTCACCCCTCCACTTT.

CDR3 amino acids: CSVGNQPQHF. DNA for the CDR3: TGCAGTGTCGGGAATCAGCCCCAGCATTTT. The chain has TRBV20-1 and TRBJ1-5; D is unclear. The CDR3 runs 10 residues. The ends were cut back, 7 bases at V and 4 bases at J, with 5 bases in the middle. Germline CDR1 is DFQATT and CDR2 is SNEGSKA (reference sequence).

The genes are TRBV20-1 and TRBJ2-7, with 10 bases that match TRBD2. The CDR3 extends over 14 amino acids. With 3 bases clipped from V and 5 bases from J, the junction kept 7 bases outside the gene matches. Germline CDR1 is DFQATT and CDR2 is SNEGSKA (reference sequence). The CDR3 spells CSASPSGSEHEQYF. The CDR3 bases are TGCAGTGCTAGTCCTAGCGGGAGCGAGCACGAGCAGTACTTC.

This chain connects TRBV7-9 to TRBJ1-2, with TRBD1 as a possible D gene (6 bases). The CDR3 spans 12 residues. CDR1 is SEHNR, CDR2 FQNEAQ, per germline (reference sequence). Trimming left V 5 bases short and J 8 bases short, with 12 bases between. CDR3 coding DNA: TGTGCCAGCAGCCGAGAACAGGGAGGCTACACCTTC. Residues: CASSREQGGYTF.

This clone occurred a few times. The chain couples TRBV6-1 to TRBJ1-5; perhaps TRBD1 as D (5 bases). V lost 4 bases and J lost 0, with 19 bases in between. This CDR3 has 18 amino acids. The germline CDR1 and CDR2 sequences are MNHNS and SASEGT. This CDR3 is CASSARNAGENSNQPQHF. CDR3 nucleotides: TGTGCCAGCAGTGCTCGAAATGCGGGGGAGAATAGCAATCAGCCCCAGCATTTT.

The rearrangement joins TRBV7-8 to TRBJ1-5; D is ambiguous. Trimming pared 1 base from V and 6 bases from J, leaving 10 bases between. Germline CDR1 is SGHVS and CDR2 is FQNEAQ. This CDR3 has 14 amino acids. CDR3 in DNA: TGTGCCAGCAGCTTAGAGTCTTTCGGTCAGCCCCAGCATTTT. Residues: CASSLESFGQPQHF. Filled out from reference TRBV7-8 and TRBJ1-5, the complete variable domain reads GAGVSQSPRYKVAKRGQDVALRCDPISGHVSLFWYQQALGQGPEFLTYFQNEAQLDKSGLPSDRFFAERPEGSVSTLKIQRTQQEDSAVYLCASSLESFGQPQHFGDGTRLSIL.

The genes are TRBV11-3 and TRBJ1-1; D gene ambiguous. CDR1 is SGHNT, CDR2 YENEEA, per germline. Trimming took 1 base from V and 3 from J, leaving 12 bases between them. The CDR3 has 15 amino acids. CDR3 region: CASSLGPPMDTEAFF. The CDR3 DNA follows: TGTGCCAGCAGCTTAGGGCCCCCCATGGACACTGAAGCTTTCTTT.

The chain has TRBV9 and TRBJ2-7; the D gene is possibly TRBD2 (5 bases). CDR3 size: 14 residues. CDR1 and CDR2 (germline): SGDLS, YYNGEE. Trimming removed 4 bases from V and 3 bases from J, with 14 bases in between. The CDR3: CASSLQDGNYEQYF. The CDR3, as DNA: TGTGCCAGCAGCCTCCAGGACGGGAACTACGAGCAGTACTTC.